This TCR beta chain was recovered during a study of cytomegalovirus exposure and HLA in healthy donors. PCR primers comprised 60 Vbeta and 13 Jbeta primers. Using immunoSEQ multiplex PCR, the repertoire was profiled, and TCRdb retains in-frame clones only, with some absent. Listed are roughly 80,000 clones; approximately 0.63% falls within the top ten. The CDR3 contains 15 residues. The V gene's germline CDR1 is KGHSH and CDR2 LQKENI. With 3 bases removed from V and 0 bases from J, the gap between germline ends came to 11 bases. The study's findings and limits: Accurate predictions that matched the HLA-A and HLA-B alleles of most subjects were reportedly made from TCR beta sequences.

As to this clone: What it binds is unknown.

This clonotype originated in a man aged 50 to 59 in good health and CMV-seronegative. The sequencing input was PBMCs. The chain employs TRBV18 and TRBJ1-1; no definite D call. This CDR3 reads CASSPNTNMNTEAFF. The CDR3 nucleotides are TGTGCCAGCTCACCTAATACAAACATGAACACTGAAGCTTTCTTT. Using reference TRBV18 and TRBJ1-1 for the parts outside the CDR3, the full variable domain is NAGVMQNPRHLVRRRGQEARLRCSPMKGHSHVYWYRQLPEEGLKFMVYLQKENIIDESGMPKERFSAEFPKEGPSILRIQQVVRGDSAAYFCASSPNTNMNTEAFFGQGTRLTVV.